This TCR beta chain appears in the sequencing data of a study of cytomegalovirus exposure and HLA in healthy donors. Study-level results: The presence/absence work took it that sequencing depth was about the same across donors. For most TCR beta V segments, an earlier analysis put the productive rate at about 87% or about 30% of the time.

With 6 bases clipped from V and 7 bases from J, the junction kept 6 bases outside the gene matches. This CDR3 has 14 amino acids. Germline values: CDR1 WSHSY, CDR2 SAAADI. Amplification used 60 Vbeta primers and 13 Jbeta primers. Clones were read by immunoSEQ multiplex PCR, and TCRdb kept only the in-frame ones, dropping some. Among about 72,000 clones, 78% were seen once, and the ten largest hold 3% to 3.5%. This clone showed up just a few times. Antigen specificity is unknown. The specimen sequenced was PBMCs. V and J are TRBV10-2 and TRBJ1-1, with 12 bases that match TRBD1. This sequence originates from a man in his forties in good health and CMV-seronegative. The DNA for the CDR3 is TGCGCCAGCAGGGACCGGGACAGGGGGCGTGAAGCTTTCTTT. It codes for CASRDRDRGREAFF.